This TCR beta chain is from a study of Graves' ophthalmopathy and Graves' hyperthyroidism. The TCR beta CDR3 regions underwent amplification from RNA transcripts. The workflow started with a first-round RT-PCR run with HTBI primers and then moved on to a second-round multiplex PCR. In TCRdb, the multiplex PCR reads were re-called with MiXCR into one record per CDR3 protein. The table has 200,000 to 300,000 distinct CDR3 sequences, less than 55% seen once. In this sample, this clonotype turned up a few times. CDR1 is ENHRY, CDR2 SYGVKD, per germline. The germline V and J ends were trimmed by 3 bases and 7 bases, with 7 bases remaining between them. This CDR3 is built from 13 residues.

The clonotype originates from an adult man with Graves' ophthalmopathy. The material sequenced was peripheral blood. The chain joins TRBV10-3 to TRBJ1-6, with D unresolved. The CDR3 loop reads CAISEVRNSPLHF. The CDR3 DNA follows: TGTGCCATCAGTGAAGTCCGGAATTCACCCCTCCACTTT.